The 32 T cell receptor beta chains below come from one sample, sequenced in a study of cytomegalovirus exposure and HLA in healthy donors. The PCR made use of 60 Vbeta and 13 Jbeta primers. Assay: immunoSEQ multiplex PCR; the TCRdb copy retains only in-frame clones and omits some. The sample includes over 70,000 clones. The sample consisted of PBMCs. These receptors came from a woman aged 40-49 years in good health and CMV-seropositive.

This chain links TRBV6-1 with TRBJ1-2; tentatively, D is TRBD1 (6 bases). The CDR3 length is 15 residues. Germline CDR1 and CDR2: MNHNS and SASEGT. Between the trimmed V and J ends, which lost 0 bases and 1 base, there was a span of 9 bases. In nucleotides, the CDR3 is TGTGCCAGCAGTGAAGCGGCAGGGGATAACTATGGCTACACCTTC. The encoded protein is CASSEAAGDNYGYTF.

V gene TRBV7-2 combines with J gene TRBJ1-2; D gene ambiguous. CDR1 is SGHTA, CDR2 FQGNSA, per germline. With 5 bases removed from V and 2 bases from J, the gap between germline ends came to 12 bases. The CDR3 totals 14 residues. The chain's CDR3 is CASSIRLTNYGYTF. The CDR3 DNA follows: TGTGCCAGCAGCATAAGACTCACCAACTATGGCTACACCTTC. Filled out from reference TRBV7-2 and TRBJ1-2, the complete variable domain reads GAGVSQSPSNKVTEKGKDVELRCDPISGHTALYWYRQSLGQGLEFLIYFQGNSAPDKSGLPSDRFSAERTGGSVSTLTIQRTQQEDSAVYLCASSIRLTNYGYTFGSGTRLTVV.

V is TRBV11-2 and J is TRBJ2-5; D unresolved. Trimming cost V 5 bases and J 3 bases, with 16 bases left between them. The CDR3 length is 15 residues. Germline CDR1 is SGHAT and CDR2 is FQNNGV. CDR3 region: CASSPLSEPKETQYF. The CDR3 DNA sequence: TGTGCCAGCAGCCCACTGTCCGAGCCTAAAGAGACCCAGTACTTC.

The CDR3 DNA sequence: TGCAGCGTTGAGCGGATGGGGAACACTGAAGCTTTCTTT. It specifies CSVERMGNTEAFF. The chain combines TRBV29-1 with TRBJ1-1; D gene uncertain. Trimming took off 3 bases at V and 1 base at J, with 9 bases between the two ends. CDR1 and CDR2 from the germline V gene are SQVTM and ANQGSEA. The CDR3 extends over 13 amino acids.

The chain couples TRBV2 to TRBJ1-6; the D gene is possibly TRBD1 (5 bases). V shed 4 bases and J shed 14 bases, with 15 bases lying between them. CDR1 is SNHLY and CDR2 is FYNNEI in the germline V gene. This CDR3 has 13 amino acids. The CDR3 nucleotides are TGTGCCAGCAGTGGTGGACACGGAGGGACCCTCCACTTT. It is translated as CASSGGHGGTLHF.

The chain carries TRBV27 and TRBJ2-7, with D tentatively TRBD2 (5 bases). The CDR3 is 14 amino acids. V lost 5 bases, J lost 1 base, and 12 bases lay in between. Germline CDR1 MNHEY, CDR2 SMNVEV (reference sequence). CDR3 protein: CASSTTGISYEQYF. In DNA, the CDR3 is TGTGCCAGCAGTACAACGGGGATTTCCTACGAGCAGTACTTC.

The chain carries TRBV19 and TRBJ1-1; 8 bases are a match to TRBD1. Unmatched junction bases numbered 4, after V lost 5 bases and J lost 5 bases. Per the germline V gene, CDR1 is LNHDA and CDR2 is SQIVND (reference sequence). The CDR3 contains 13 residues. CDR3 loop: CASSVTGGTEAFF. In DNA form, the CDR3 reads TGTGCCAGTAGTGTTACAGGGGGGACTGAAGCTTTCTTT.

The J gene is TRBJ2-7, the V gene TRBV7-6, with D maybe TRBD1 (5 bases). The V gene's germline CDR1 is SGHVS and CDR2 FNYEAQ. This CDR3 is 13 amino acids long. Trimming left V 5 bases short and J 3 bases short, with 11 bases between. The CDR3 sequence: CASSPGPNYEQYF. The CDR3 DNA is TGTGCCAGCAGCCCAGGGCCCAACTACGAGCAGTACTTC. Based on the CDR3 plus reference TRBV7-6 and TRBJ2-7, the full variable domain is GAGVSQSPRYKVTKRGQDVALRCDPISGHVSLYWYRQALGQGPEFLTYFNYEAQQDKSGLPNDRFSAERPEGSISTLTIQRTEQRDSAMYRCASSPGPNYEQYFGPGTRLTVT.

The chain carries TRBV9 and TRBJ2-7, with D perhaps matching TRBD2 (5 bases). The CDR3 is made up of 14 amino acids. The germline V gene encodes CDR1 SGDLS and CDR2 YYNGEE. The germline V and J ends were trimmed by 0 bases and 2 bases, with 9 bases remaining between them. As DNA, the CDR3 is TGTGCCAGCAGCGTAGACGGACTTGCCTACGAGCAGTACTTC. It encodes CASSVDGLAYEQYF.

The V and J genes are TRBV28 and TRBJ2-7; maybe TRBD1 (6 bases). The CDR3 covers 13 residues. Trimming cost V 7 bases and J 3 bases, with 13 bases left between them. Germline CDR1 is MDHEN and CDR2 is SYDVKM. As DNA, the CDR3 is TGTGCCAGCACCCTGGGCAGGGGCTACGAGCAGTACTTC. Its protein product is CASTLGRGYEQYF.

Note on this clone: The missing conserved phenylalanine or tryptophan at the end of this CDR3 makes a read error likely. The DNA is left out, because the CDR3 cannot be placed on it with certainty; the CDR3 is given as TCRdb lists it. The genes are TRBV11-3 and TRBJ2-7; TRBD2 is the table's D call, not checked against the DNA. The germline V gene encodes CDR1 SGHNT and CDR2 YENEEA. A total of 10 residues make up the CDR3, ends included. The CDR3 spells CASSGVAGAL.

In DNA, the CDR3 is TGTGCCAGCAGTACCAAAGCTGATGCCGGGGAGCTGTTTTTT. It translates to CASSTKADAGELFF. V gene TRBV6-1 combines with J gene TRBJ2-2, with D unclear. Trimming took off 5 bases at V and 6 bases at J, with 13 bases between the two ends. Germline CDR1 reads MNHNS; CDR2 reads SASEGT. This CDR3 has 14 residues.

The V call is TRBV5-6, the J call TRBJ2-5, with D hard to call. The closer fit of TRBJ2-7 to the DNA end suggests the J call may be wrong. This CDR3 contains 15 residues. The germline V gene encodes CDR1 SGHDT and CDR2 YYEEEE. CDR3: CASSLVGGAVYEQYF. As DNA, the CDR3 is TGTGCCAGCAGCTTGGTAGGCGGAGCCGTCTACGAGCAGTACTTC.

The CDR3 region has the DNA TGCGCCAGCAGCCTAAACCTCGGGGCGGGGGCCTCGAACACCGGGGAGCTGTTTTTT. Its translation: CASSLNLGAGASNTGELFF. The gene calls are TRBV5-1 and TRBJ2-2; maybe TRBD2 (7 bases). Germline V CDR1 and CDR2: SGHRS, YFSETQ. Trimming cost V 4 bases and J 0 bases, with 22 bases left between them. The CDR3 loop spans 19 amino acids.

The rearrangement links TRBV2 to TRBJ1-6; D perhaps matches TRBD1 (6 bases). Germline loops: CDR1 SNHLY, CDR2 FYNNEI. V lost 4 bases and J lost 9, with 10 bases in between. The CDR3 length is 13 residues. The CDR3 protein is CASSAQTGSPLHF. In DNA, the CDR3 is TGTGCCAGCAGTGCCCAGACAGGTTCACCCCTCCACTTT.

The V and J genes are TRBV5-1 and TRBJ2-5; weak D call: TRBD2 (5 bases). The tail of the sequence fits TRBJ2-7 better, so the J call may be wrong. The CDR3 runs to 16 residues. The germline gives CDR1 SGHRS, CDR2 YFSETQ. The CDR3 DNA reads TGCGCCAGCAGCTTGGGCATGGAGAGGGAATGGTGCGAGCAGTACTTC. Translated: CASSLGMEREWCEQYF.

V usage is TRBV4-2 and J usage is TRBJ2-7; 10 bases agree with TRBD2. The CDR3 covers 16 residues. V gave up 0 bases and J gave up 7 bases; unmatched junction bases: 9. CDR1 and CDR2 (germline): LGHNA, YNFKEQ. Here the CDR3 DNA reads TGTGCCAGCAGCCAAGAGGTAGCGGGAGGACCGCGGGAGCAGTACTTC. Translated, it gives CASSQEVAGGPREQYF.

The chain carries TRBV18 and TRBJ1-5; no definite D call. This CDR3 comprises 13 residues. Deletions cut 2 bases from V and 6 bases from J, with 8 bases between. Per the germline V gene, CDR1 is KGHSH and CDR2 is LQKENI. CDR3 region: CASSPEAGQPQHF. For the CDR3, the DNA is TGTGCCAGCTCACCAGAAGCCGGTCAGCCCCAGCATTTT.

This chain joins TRBV10-3 and TRBJ2-5; tentatively, D is TRBD2 (6 bases). Deletions cut 9 bases from V and 5 bases from J, with 16 bases between. This CDR3 contains 13 residues. The V gene's germline CDR1 is ENHRY and CDR2 SYGVKD. CDR3 in DNA: TGTGCCATAGCGTGGACTGGAGGGGAGACCCAGTACTTC. Its translation: CAIAWTGGETQYF.

The CDR3 region has the DNA TGTGCCAGCACCAGGTCAGGGGCTAGGCATGGCACTGAAGCTTTCTTT. Encoded protein: CASTRSGARHGTEAFF. The chain carries TRBV27 and TRBJ1-1, with TRBD1 as a possible D gene (6 bases). The germline V gene encodes CDR1 MNHEY and CDR2 SMNVEV (reference sequence). The CDR3 runs to 16 residues. Between the trimmed V and J ends, which lost 7 bases and 4 bases, there was a span of 22 bases.

This chain links TRBV6-5 with TRBJ2-1; D remains unclear. The CDR3 contains 12 residues. Germline V gives CDR1 MNHEY, CDR2 SVGAGI. The ends were cut back, 4 bases at V and 10 bases at J, with 11 bases in the middle. The DNA for the CDR3 is TGTGCCAGCAGTTCGCGGAACCTAGAGCAGTTCTTC. Translated, it gives CASSSRNLEQFF.

This sequence joins TRBV11-2 and TRBJ2-5; 8 bases are shared with TRBD2. Germline V gene sequence: CDR1 SGHAT, CDR2 FQNNGV. V was clipped by 2 bases and J by 7 bases; unmatched bases: 9. This CDR3 has 15 amino acids. The CDR3 bases are TGTGCCAGCAGCTTATGGAGTAGCGGGGACGGGACCCAGTACTTC. This codes for CASSLWSSGDGTQYF. The whole variable domain, filled in from reference TRBV11-2 and TRBJ2-5, reads EAGVAQSPRYKIIEKRQSVAFWCNPISGHATLYWYQQILGQGPKLLIQFQNNGVVDDSQLPKDRFSAERLKGVDSTLKIQPAKLEDSAVYLCASSLWSSGDGTQYFGPGTRLLVL.

V and J are TRBV28 and TRBJ1-1; D gene uncertain. Trimming took 8 bases from V and 0 from J, leaving 10 bases between them. Germline V lookup: CDR1 MDHEN, CDR2 SYDVKM. The CDR3 extends over 13 amino acids. The CDR3 loop is CASPQALNTEAFF. CDR3 sequence (DNA): TGTGCCAGCCCCCAGGCTTTGAACACTGAAGCTTTCTTT.

V usage is TRBV27 and J usage is TRBJ2-1; TRBD1 aligns across 7 bases. V lost 6 bases and J lost 1; bases outside the gene matches: 6. Per germline, CDR1 MNHEY and CDR2 SMNVEV (reference sequence). The CDR3 is made up of 15 amino acids. The DNA of the CDR3 is TGTGCCAGCAGCCTACGGGACAGTTCCTACAATGAGCAGTTCTTC. Protein sequence: CASSLRDSSYNEQFF.

In DNA, the CDR3 is TGTGCCAGCAGTCCATACTCCTACCCCTTAGAGACCCAGTACTTC. Protein sequence: CASSPYSYPLETQYF. This chain links TRBV27 with TRBJ2-5; D ambiguous. V was clipped by 5 bases and J by 4 bases, with 17 bases between them. Germline-derived CDR1 and CDR2 are MNHEY and SMNVEV (reference sequence). This CDR3 is built from 15 residues.

The CDR3 coding sequence is TGTGCCAGCAGCTACGACAGGGGGCTGGGGAACACTGAAGCTTTCTTT. It codes for CASSYDRGLGNTEAFF. The chain is built from TRBV13 and TRBJ1-1; the match to TRBD1 covers 10 bases. This CDR3 is built from 16 residues. With 4 bases clipped from V and 1 base from J, the junction kept 6 bases outside the gene matches. The germline V gene has CDR1 PRHDT and CDR2 FYEKMQ (reference sequence).

The chain employs TRBV6-5 and TRBJ1-1; no definite D call. The V and J ends lost 7 bases and 3 bases respectively, with 15 bases between them. This CDR3 is 14 amino acids long. Germline CDR1 is MNHEY and CDR2 is SVGAGI. CDR3 protein: CASTLREEYTEAFF. CDR3 bases: TGTGCCAGCACTCTCCGAGAGGAGTACACTGAAGCTTTCTTT.

The CDR3 sequence: CASSVGVTGDYGYTF. The DNA for the CDR3 is TGTGCCAGCAGCGTAGGGGTAACCGGAGACTATGGCTACACCTTC. The chain has TRBV9 and TRBJ1-2; D unclear. This CDR3 has 15 amino acids. Germline CDR1 and CDR2: SGDLS and YYNGEE. Trimming shortened V by 0 bases and J by 3 bases, and 12 bases separated the two germline ends.

V gene TRBV7-3 combines with J gene TRBJ2-5; 9 bases fit TRBD2. The DNA matches TRBJ2-7 better at its end, which makes the J call doubtful. The CDR3 extends over 16 amino acids. Germline assignment: CDR1 SGHTA and CDR2 FQGTGA. The CDR3 DNA is TGTGCCAGCAGCTTATATCCAGCGGGAGGACCCTACGAGCAGTACTTC. Translating it yields CASSLYPAGGPYEQYF.

V gene TRBV6-5 combines with J gene TRBJ1-2, with D possibly being TRBD1 (6 bases). Germline V gene lookup returns CDR1 MNHEY and CDR2 SVGAGI. Trimming stripped 2 bases from V and 6 bases from J, with 16 bases between. The CDR3 consists of 15 residues. Here the CDR3 reads CASSYEAGAMDGYTF. The CDR3 nucleotides are TGTGCCAGCAGTTACGAGGCGGGGGCAATGGATGGCTACACCTTC.

The rearrangement joins TRBV19 to TRBJ1-2, with 7 bases matching TRBD1. The J segment lost 1 base and the V segment lost 5 bases, leaving 7 bases of the junction unmatched. Germline loops: CDR1 LNHDA, CDR2 SQIVND (reference sequence). This CDR3 has 15 amino acids. The CDR3 here is CASSSRTGINYGYTF. The CDR3 DNA reads TGTGCCAGTAGTTCGCGGACAGGAATTAACTATGGCTACACCTTC. The whole variable domain, remainder taken from reference TRBV19 and TRBJ1-2, is DGGITQSPKYLFRKEGQNVTLSCEQNLNHDAMYWYRQDPGQGLRLIYYSQIVNDFQKGDIAEGYSVSREKKESFPLTVTSAQKNPTAFYLCASSSRTGINYGYTFGSGTRLTVV.

This chain's CDR3 is CASSLARGYREQYF. Written as DNA, the CDR3 is TGTGCCAGCAGCTTGGCCCGAGGGTATCGCGAGCAGTACTTC. V is TRBV5-6 and J is TRBJ2-7; possible D gene TRBD2, 5 bases. Looked up from germline, CDR1 is SGHDT and CDR2 is YYEEEE. Between the trimmed V and J ends, which lost 0 bases and 6 bases, there was a span of 13 bases. The CDR3 runs to 14 residues.